Sequencing of this TCR beta chain was carried out in a study of CD4 T cell repertoires and nickel (dated by TCRdb to the early 2020s). For CDR1 and CDR2, the germline V gene (reference sequence) lists LNHDA and SQIVND. Trimming takes 6 bases from V and 3 bases from J, and the germline ends sit 6 bases apart. The CDR3 covers 12 residues, taking in both the cysteine and the phenylalanine. Only the CDR3 portion is preserved as DNA: 36 bases, with reading frame beginning at the first base. Libraries were constructed by RT-PCR. The instrument given in TCRdb is Illumina MiSeq. Clones were called with MiXCR by TCRdb after fastp trimmed the public reads at Q25, and only in-frame beta chains were retained. Each entry is one CDR3 protein sequence, shown with its most common DNA and genes. Present in this sample are 200 to 300 distinct CDR3 sequences, roughly half of which were seen just once. Over 35% of the sample comes from the top ten.

As to this clonotype: Its target antigen remains unknown. Base qualities are not recorded, but no much larger clone differs from it by a single base.

The sequenced material came from CD4+ T cells from blood, not recorded whether cultured. The clonotype originates from a human donor in a nickel allergy study, with or without nickel allergy (not recorded which). It is not recorded whether this sample comes from one donor or several. The chain employs TRBV19 and TRBJ1-5, with no confidently assigned D gene. The CDR3 protein is CASRSLNQPQHF. The nucleotide sequence is TGTGCCAGTAGATCTCTCAATCAGCCCCAGCATTTT.